The clone carrying this T cell receptor beta chain was recorded once. The antigen remains undetermined. Germline values: CDR1 MNHNS, CDR2 SASEGT. The CDR3 runs to 14 residues. Between the trimmed V and J ends, which lost 7 bases and 3 bases, there was a span of 16 bases. Here immunoSEQ multiplex PCR was the method, and the copy in TCRdb shows in-frame clones only, minus some. The repertoire holds more than 110,000 clones, with almost 85% as singletons. The sample originates from a study of cytomegalovirus exposure and HLA in healthy donors. Study-level findings and limits: Within the approximately 110 validation repertoires, first-cohort TCR clusters tended to co-occur, according to a later analysis. Cytomegalovirus-associated status was assigned to 164 TCR beta chains.

The source of this sequence is a woman in her twenties or thirties in good health and CMV-seronegative. This chain connects TRBV6-1 to TRBJ2-7, with D hard to call. What was sequenced was PBMCs. Here the CDR3 reads CASTNVHSSYEQYF. The CDR3 coding sequence is TGTGCCAGCACCAACGTCCACAGCAGCTACGAGCAGTACTTC.